This T cell receptor beta chain derives from a study of glioma-infiltrating T cells after dendritic cell vaccination. Assay: immunoSEQ multiplex PCR; the TCRdb copy retains only in-frame clones and omits some. The data contain just under 85,000 clones, around 90% of them singletons. Trimming removed 3 bases from V and 4 bases from J; junction bases left unmatched: 4. CDR1 and CDR2 from the germline V gene are SGHTA and FQGNSA. This CDR3 has 15 residues. The V call is TRBV7-2, the J call TRBJ2-2; 8 nucleotides agree with TRBD2. This specimen consisted of blood, obtained before dendritic cell vaccination. This sequence was found in a human donor with glioblastoma. The CDR3 is CASSFTSGVTGELFF. The CDR3, as DNA: TGTGCCAGCAGCTTTACTAGCGGAGTCACCGGGGAGCTGTTTTTT.